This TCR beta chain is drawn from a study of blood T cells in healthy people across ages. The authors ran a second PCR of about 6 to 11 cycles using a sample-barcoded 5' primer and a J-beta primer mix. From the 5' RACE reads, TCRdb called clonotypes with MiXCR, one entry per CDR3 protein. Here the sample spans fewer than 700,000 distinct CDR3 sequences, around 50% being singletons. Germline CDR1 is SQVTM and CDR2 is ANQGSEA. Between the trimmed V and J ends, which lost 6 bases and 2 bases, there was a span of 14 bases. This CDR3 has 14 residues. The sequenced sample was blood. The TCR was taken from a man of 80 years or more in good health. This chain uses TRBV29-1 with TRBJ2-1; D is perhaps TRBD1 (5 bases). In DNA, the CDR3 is TGCAGCGTCTACACAGGTTCGGCCTACAATGAGCAGTTCTTC. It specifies CSVYTGSAYNEQFF.